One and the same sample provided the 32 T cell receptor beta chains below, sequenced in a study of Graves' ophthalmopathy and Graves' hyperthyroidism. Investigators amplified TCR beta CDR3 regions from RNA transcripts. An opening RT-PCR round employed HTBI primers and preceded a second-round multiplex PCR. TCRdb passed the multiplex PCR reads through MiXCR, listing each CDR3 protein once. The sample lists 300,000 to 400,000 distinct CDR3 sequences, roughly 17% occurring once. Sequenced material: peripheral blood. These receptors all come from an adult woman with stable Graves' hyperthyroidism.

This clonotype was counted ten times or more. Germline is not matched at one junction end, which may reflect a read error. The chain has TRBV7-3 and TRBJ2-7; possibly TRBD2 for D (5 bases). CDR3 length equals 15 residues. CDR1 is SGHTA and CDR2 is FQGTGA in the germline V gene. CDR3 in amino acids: CASSLSDRGTSLHNF. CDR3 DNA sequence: TGTGCCAGCAGCTTAAGCGACCGGGGTACGAGTCTACACAACTTC.

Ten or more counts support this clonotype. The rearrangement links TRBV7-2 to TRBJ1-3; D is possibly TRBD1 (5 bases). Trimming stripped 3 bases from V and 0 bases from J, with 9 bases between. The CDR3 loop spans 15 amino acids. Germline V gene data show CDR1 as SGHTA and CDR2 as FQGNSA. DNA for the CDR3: TGTGCCAGCAGCTTTGACAGAGGCTCTGGAAACACCATATATTTT. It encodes CASSFDRGSGNTIYF.

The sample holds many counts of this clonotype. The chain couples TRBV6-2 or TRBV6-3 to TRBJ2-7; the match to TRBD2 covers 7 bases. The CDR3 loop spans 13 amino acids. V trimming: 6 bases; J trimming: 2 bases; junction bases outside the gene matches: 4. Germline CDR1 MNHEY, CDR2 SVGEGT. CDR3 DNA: TGTGCCAGCAGCCGCGGGAGACCCTACGAGCAGTACTTC. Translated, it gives CASSRGRPYEQYF.

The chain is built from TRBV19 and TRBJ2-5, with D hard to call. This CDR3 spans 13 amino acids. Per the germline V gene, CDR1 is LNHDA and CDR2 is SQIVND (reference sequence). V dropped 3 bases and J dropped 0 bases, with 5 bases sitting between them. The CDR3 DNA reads TGTGCCAGTAGTATGGGATACCAAGAGACCCAGTACTTC. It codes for CASSMGYQETQYF. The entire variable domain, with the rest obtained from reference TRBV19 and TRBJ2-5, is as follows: DGGITQSPKYLFRKEGQNVTLSCEQNLNHDAMYWYRQDPGQGLRLIYYSQIVNDFQKGDIAEGYSVSREKKESFPLTVTSAQKNPTAFYLCASSMGYQETQYFGPGTRLLVL.

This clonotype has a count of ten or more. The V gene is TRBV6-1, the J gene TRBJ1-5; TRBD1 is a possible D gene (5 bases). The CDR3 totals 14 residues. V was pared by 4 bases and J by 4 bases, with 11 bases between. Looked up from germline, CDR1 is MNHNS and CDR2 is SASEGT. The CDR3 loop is CASSAGWGNQPQHF. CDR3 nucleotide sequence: TGTGCCAGCAGTGCGGGTTGGGGGAATCAGCCCCAGCATTTT.

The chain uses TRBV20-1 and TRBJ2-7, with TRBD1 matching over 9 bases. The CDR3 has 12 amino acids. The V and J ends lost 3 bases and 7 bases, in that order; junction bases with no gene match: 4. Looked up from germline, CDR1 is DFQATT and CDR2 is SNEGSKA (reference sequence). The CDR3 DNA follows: TGCAGTGCTAGGGGACAGGGCAGGGAGCAGTACTTC. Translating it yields CSARGQGREQYF.

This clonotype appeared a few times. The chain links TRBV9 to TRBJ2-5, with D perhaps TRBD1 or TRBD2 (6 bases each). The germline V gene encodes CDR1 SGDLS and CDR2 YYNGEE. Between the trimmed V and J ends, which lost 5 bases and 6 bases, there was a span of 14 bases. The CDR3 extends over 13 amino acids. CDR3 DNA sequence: TGTGCCAGCAGTCGGGTGGGGGGCCAGACCCAGTACTTC. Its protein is CASSRVGGQTQYF.

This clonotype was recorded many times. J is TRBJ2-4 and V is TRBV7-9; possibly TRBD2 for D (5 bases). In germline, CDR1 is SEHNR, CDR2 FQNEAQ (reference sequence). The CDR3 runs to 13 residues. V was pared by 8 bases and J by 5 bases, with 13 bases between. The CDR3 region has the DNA TGTGCCAGCCGGGATTTGAACGAAAACATTCAGTACTTC. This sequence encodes CASRDLNENIQYF.

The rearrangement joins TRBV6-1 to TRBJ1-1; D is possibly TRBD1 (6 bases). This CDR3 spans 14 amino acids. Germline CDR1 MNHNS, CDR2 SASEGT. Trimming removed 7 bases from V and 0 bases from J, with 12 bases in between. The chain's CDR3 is CASKGQNMNTEAFF. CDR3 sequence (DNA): TGTGCCAGCAAAGGACAGAACATGAACACTGAAGCTTTCTTT.

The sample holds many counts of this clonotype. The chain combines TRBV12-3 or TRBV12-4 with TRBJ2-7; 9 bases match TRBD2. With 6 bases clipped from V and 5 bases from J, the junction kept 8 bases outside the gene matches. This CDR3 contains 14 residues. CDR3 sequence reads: CASSLSGRHHEQYF. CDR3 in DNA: TGTGCCAGCAGCCTTAGCGGGAGACATCACGAGCAGTACTTC.

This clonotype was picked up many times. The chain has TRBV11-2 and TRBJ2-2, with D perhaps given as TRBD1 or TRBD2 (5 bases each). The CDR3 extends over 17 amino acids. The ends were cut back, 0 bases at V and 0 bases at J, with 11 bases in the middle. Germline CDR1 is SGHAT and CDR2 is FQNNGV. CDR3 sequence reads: CASSLDRMGANTGELFF. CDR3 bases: TGTGCCAGCAGCTTAGATAGAATGGGGGCGAACACCGGGGAGCTGTTTTTT.

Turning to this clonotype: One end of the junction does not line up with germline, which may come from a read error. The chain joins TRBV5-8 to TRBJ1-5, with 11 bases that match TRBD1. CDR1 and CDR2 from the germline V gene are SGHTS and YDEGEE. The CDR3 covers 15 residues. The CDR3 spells CASSLGQGVLQPQHF. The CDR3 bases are TGTGCCAGCAGTTTGGGACAGGGGGTTCTACAGCCCCAGCATTTT.

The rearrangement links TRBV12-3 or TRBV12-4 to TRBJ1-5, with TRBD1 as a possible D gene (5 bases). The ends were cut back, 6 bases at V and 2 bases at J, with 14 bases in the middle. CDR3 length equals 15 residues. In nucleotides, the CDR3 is TGTGCCAGCAGCCCCAGGGACGTGGGCAATCAGCCCCAGCATTTT. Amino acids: CASSPRDVGNQPQHF.

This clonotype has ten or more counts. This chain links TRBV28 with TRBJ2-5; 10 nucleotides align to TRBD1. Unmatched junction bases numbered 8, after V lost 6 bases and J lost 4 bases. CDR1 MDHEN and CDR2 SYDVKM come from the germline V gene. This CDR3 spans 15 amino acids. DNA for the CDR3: TGTGCCAGCAGCCGACAGGGGGCGTCCGTAGAGACCCAGTACTTC. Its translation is CASSRQGASVETQYF.

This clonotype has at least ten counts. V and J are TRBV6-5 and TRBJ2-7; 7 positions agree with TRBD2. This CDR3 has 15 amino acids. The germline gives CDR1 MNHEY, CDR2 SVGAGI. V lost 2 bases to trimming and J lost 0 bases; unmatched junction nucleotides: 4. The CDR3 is CASSYKAGSSYEQYF. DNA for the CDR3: TGTGCCAGCAGTTACAAAGCGGGGAGCTCCTACGAGCAGTACTTC.

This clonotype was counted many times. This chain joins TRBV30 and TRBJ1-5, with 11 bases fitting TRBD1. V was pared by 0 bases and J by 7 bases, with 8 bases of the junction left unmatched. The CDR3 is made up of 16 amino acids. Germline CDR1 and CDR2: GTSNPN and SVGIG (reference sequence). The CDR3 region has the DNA TGTGCCTGGAGTGTACGAGGACAGGGGGCCGGGCAGCCCCAGCATTTT. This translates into CAWSVRGQGAGQPQHF.

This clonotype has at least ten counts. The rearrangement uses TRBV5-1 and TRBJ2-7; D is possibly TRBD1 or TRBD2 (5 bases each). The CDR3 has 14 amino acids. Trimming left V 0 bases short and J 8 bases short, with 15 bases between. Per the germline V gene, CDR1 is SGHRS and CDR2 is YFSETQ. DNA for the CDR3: TGCGCCAGCAGCTTGGGGGACGGCTACCCCAAGCAGTACTTC. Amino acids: CASSLGDGYPKQYF.

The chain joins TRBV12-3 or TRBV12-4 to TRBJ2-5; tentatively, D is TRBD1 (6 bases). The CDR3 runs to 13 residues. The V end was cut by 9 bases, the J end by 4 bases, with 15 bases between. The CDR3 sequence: CASSVVQGETQYF. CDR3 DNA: TGTGCCAGTAGTGTCGTACAGGGAGAGACCCAGTACTTC.

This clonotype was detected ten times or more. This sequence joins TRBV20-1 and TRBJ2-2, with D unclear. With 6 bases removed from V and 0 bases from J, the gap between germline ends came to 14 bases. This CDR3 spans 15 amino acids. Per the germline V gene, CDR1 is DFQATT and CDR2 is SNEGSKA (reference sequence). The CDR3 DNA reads TGCAGTGCCGACCAGGTGAACTCGAACACCGGGGAGCTGTTTTTT. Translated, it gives CSADQVNSNTGELFF.

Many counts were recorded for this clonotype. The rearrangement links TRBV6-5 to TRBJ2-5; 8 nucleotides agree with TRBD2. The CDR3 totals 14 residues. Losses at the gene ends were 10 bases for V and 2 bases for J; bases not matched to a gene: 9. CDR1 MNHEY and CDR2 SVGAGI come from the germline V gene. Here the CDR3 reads CATKTSAIQETQYF. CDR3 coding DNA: TGTGCCACCAAGACTAGCGCGATACAAGAGACCCAGTACTTC.

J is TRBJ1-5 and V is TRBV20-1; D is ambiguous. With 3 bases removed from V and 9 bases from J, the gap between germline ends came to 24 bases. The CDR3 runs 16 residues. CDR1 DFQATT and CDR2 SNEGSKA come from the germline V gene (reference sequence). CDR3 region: CSASRPVKDGEGPQHF. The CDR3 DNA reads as TGCAGTGCTAGCCGTCCGGTCAAGGACGGCGAGGGGCCCCAGCATTTT.

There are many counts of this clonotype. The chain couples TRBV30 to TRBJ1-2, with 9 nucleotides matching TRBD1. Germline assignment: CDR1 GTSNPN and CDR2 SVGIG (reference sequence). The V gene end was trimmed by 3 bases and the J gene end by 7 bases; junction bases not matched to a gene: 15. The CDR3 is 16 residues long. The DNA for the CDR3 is TGTGCCTGGAGACCAAAACAGGGGGCGGCTGCTGGTGGCTACACCTTC. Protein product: CAWRPKQGAAAGGYTF.

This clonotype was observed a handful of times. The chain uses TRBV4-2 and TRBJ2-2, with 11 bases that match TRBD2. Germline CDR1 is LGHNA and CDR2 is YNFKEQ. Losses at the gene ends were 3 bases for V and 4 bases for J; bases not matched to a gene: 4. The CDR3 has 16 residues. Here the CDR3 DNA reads TGTGCCAGCAGCCACGTTAGCGGGAGGGGCACCGGGGAGCTGTTTTTT. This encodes CASSHVSGRGTGELFF.

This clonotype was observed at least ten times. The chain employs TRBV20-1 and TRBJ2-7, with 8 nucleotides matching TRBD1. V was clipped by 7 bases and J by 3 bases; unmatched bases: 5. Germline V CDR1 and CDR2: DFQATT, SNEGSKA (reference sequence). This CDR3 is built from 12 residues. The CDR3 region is CSVGQGSYEQYF. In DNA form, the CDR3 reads TGCAGTGTAGGACAGGGTAGCTACGAGCAGTACTTC.

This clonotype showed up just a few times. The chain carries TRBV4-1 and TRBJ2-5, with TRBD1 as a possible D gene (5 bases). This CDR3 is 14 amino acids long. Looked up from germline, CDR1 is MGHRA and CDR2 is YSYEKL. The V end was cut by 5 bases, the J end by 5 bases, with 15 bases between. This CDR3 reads CASSKPDSWETQYF. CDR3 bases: TGCGCCAGCAGCAAACCAGACAGTTGGGAGACCCAGTACTTC.

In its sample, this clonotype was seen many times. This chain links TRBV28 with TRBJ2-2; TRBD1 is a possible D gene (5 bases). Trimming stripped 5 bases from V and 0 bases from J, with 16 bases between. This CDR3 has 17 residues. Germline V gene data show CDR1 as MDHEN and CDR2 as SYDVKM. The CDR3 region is CASSLPRQGTNTGELFF. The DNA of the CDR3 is TGTGCCAGCAGTCTACCCAGGCAGGGTACGAACACCGGGGAGCTGTTTTTT. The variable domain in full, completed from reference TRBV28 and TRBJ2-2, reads DVKVTQSSRYLVKRTGEKVFLECVQDMDHENMFWYRQDPGLGLRLIYFSYDVKMKEKGDIPEGYSVSREKKERFSLILESASTNQTSMYLCASSLPRQGTNTGELFFGEGSRLTVL.

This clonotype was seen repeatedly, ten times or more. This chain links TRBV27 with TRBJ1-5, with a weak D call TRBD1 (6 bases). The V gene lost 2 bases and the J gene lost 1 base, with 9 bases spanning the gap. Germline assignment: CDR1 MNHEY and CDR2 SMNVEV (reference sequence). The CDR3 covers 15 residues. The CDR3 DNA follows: TGTGCCAGCAGTTTAGCGGGGGCGAGCAATCAGCCCCAGCATTTT. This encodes CASSLAGASNQPQHF.

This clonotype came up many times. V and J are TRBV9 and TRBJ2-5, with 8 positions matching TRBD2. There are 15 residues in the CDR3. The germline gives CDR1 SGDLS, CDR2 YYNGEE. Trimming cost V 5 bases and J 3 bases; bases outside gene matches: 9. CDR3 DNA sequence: TGTGCCAGCAGTCCCGCCGGGGGGGCGAAAGAGACCCAGTACTTC. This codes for CASSPAGGAKETQYF.

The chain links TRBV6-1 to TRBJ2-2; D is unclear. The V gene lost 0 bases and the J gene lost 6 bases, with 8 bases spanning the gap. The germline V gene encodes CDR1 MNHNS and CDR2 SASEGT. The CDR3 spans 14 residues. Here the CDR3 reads CASSEAVRAGELFF. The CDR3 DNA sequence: TGTGCCAGCAGTGAAGCGGTCCGGGCCGGGGAGCTGTTTTTT.

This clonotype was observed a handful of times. CDR3 region: CASSQEDSYSGNTIYF. The CDR3 DNA is TGCGCCAGCAGCCAAGAGGACTCCTACTCTGGAAACACCATATATTTT. The V and J genes are TRBV4-1 and TRBJ1-3, with D unresolved. Looked up from germline, CDR1 is MGHRA and CDR2 is YSYEKL. The CDR3 contains 16 residues. Trimming cost V 0 bases and J 0 bases, with 9 bases left between them.

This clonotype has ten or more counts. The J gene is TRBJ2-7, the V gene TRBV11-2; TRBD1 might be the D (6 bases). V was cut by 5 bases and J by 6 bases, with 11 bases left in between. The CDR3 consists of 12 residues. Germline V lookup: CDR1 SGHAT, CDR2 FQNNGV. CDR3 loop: CASSPTGSEQYF. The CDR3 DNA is TGTGCCAGCAGCCCGACAGGATCCGAGCAGTACTTC.

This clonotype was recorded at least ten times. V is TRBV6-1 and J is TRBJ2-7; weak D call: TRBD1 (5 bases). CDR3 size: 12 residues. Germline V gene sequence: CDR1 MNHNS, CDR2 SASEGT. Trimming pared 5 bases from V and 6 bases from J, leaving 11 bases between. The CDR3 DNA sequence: TGTGCCAGCAGTCCAGGGCCCGCCGAGCAGTACTTC. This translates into CASSPGPAEQYF.